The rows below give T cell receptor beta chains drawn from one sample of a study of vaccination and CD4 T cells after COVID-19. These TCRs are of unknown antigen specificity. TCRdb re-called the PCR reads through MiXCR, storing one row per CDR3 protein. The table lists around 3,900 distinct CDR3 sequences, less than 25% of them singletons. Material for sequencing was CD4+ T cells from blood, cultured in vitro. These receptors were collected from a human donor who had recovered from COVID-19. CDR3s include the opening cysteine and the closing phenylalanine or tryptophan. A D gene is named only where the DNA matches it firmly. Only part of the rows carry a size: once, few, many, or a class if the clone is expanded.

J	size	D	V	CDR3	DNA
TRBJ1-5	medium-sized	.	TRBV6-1	CASSQQQGQPQHF	TGTGCCAGCAGCCAGCAACAGGGACAGCCCCAGCATTTT
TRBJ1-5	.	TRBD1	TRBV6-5	CASSFKQGGNQPQHF	TGTGCCAGCAGTTTCAAACAGGGGGGCAATCAGCCCCAGCATTTT
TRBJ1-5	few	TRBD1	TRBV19	CASSPSRDIRGMVNQPQHF	TGTGCCAGTAGTCCCTCGCGGGACATCAGGGGGATGGTCAATCAGCCCCAGCATTTT
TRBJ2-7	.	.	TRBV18	CASSPQGASGSPGGQYF	TGTGCCAGCTCACCACAGGGGGCTAGCGGGTCCCCAGGGGGGCAGTACTTC
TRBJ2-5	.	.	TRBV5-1	CASSLRLGGEETQYF	TGCGCCAGCAGCTTGAGGCTAGGGGGGGAAGAGACCCAGTACTTC
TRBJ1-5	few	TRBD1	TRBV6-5	CASSSQPERTGDPPCQPQHF	TGTGCCAGCAGTTCACAACCTGAAAGGACAGGGGATCCACCCTGCCAGCCCCAGCATTTT
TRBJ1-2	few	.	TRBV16	CASSQSRVEGYTF	TGTGCCAGCAGCCAATCCAGGGTAGAAGGCTACACCTTC
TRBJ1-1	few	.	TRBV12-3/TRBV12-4	CASTPGSPTEAFF	TGTGCCAGCACGCCCGGGAGTCCCACTGAAGCTTTCTTT
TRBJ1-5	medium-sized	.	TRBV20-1	CSASGTNQPQHF	TGCAGTGCTTCCGGGACCAATCAGCCCCAGCATTTT
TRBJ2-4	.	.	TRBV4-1	CASSQGGGPPGGIQYF	TGCGCCAGCAGCCAAGGTGGGGGGCCCCCGGGGGGCATTCAGTACTTC
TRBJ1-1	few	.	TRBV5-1	CASSLDSGGQERAFF	TGCGCCAGCAGCTTGGACAGTGGGGGGCAGGAGCGAGCTTTCTTT
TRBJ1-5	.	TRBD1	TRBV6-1	CASRQGLNQPQHF	TGTGCCAGCAGACAGGGGCTCAATCAGCCCCAGCATTTT
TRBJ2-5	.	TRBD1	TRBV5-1	CASSLYRGLGQETQYF	TGCGCCAGCAGCCTTTACAGGGGGCTAGGTCAAGAGACCCAGTACTTC
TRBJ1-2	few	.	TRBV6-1	CASSRGQIYGYTF	TGTGCCAGCAGTCGCGGACAGATATATGGCTACACCTTC
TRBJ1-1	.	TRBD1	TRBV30	CAWSLGQGRTEAFF	TGTGCCTGGAGTCTAGGACAGGGAAGGACTGAAGCTTTCTTT
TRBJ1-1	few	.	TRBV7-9	CASSAEARHTEAFF	TGTGCCAGCAGCGCCGAAGCCAGGCACACTGAAGCTTTCTTT
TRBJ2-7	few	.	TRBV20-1	CSAQTSSGEEQYF	TGCAGTGCTCAGACTAGTTCGGGAGAGGAGCAGTACTTC
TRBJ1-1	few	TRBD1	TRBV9	CASSVQTGVNTEAFF	TGTGCCAGCAGCGTCCAGACAGGGGTGAACACTGAAGCTTTCTTT
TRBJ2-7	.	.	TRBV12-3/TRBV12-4	CASSYRGGDPYEQYF	TGTGCCAGCAGCTACAGGGGGGGAGACCCCTACGAGCAGTACTTC